This T cell receptor beta chain was obtained from a study of cytomegalovirus exposure and HLA in healthy donors. Samples came from healthy bone marrow donors. In the case of this clone: The antigen is undetermined.

It was with 60 Vbeta and 13 Jbeta primers that the PCR ran. The data were produced by immunoSEQ multiplex PCR, yet TCRdb's version contains in-frame clones alone and is incomplete. The data contain approximately 190,000 clones, 70% to 80% of them singletons. Germline CDR1 is LNHDA and CDR2 is SQIVND (reference sequence). The CDR3 runs 18 residues. Germline trimming cut 10 bases from V and 1 base from J; bases unmatched to any gene: 18. Broader study findings: Earlier analysis yielded a pattern in which most TCR beta V segments were productive about 87% or about 30% of the time. In vitro experiments confirmed that three CMV-associated chains were specific for CMV antigens. According to a later analysis, most TCR beta chains associated with CMV appeared HLA-restricted.

The sequence was obtained from a woman aged 30 to 39 in good health and CMV-seropositive. V gene TRBV19 combines with J gene TRBJ1-4; the match to TRBD1 covers 7 bases. The sequenced sample consisted of PBMCs. CDR3 nucleotides: TGTGCCACCCCGTGTCCGGACAGGAGGGGGGAAACTAATGAAAAACTGTTTTTT. This translates into CATPCPDRRGETNEKLFF. The whole variable domain, filled in from reference TRBV19 and TRBJ1-4, reads DGGITQSPKYLFRKEGQNVTLSCEQNLNHDAMYWYRQDPGQGLRLIYYSQIVNDFQKGDIAEGYSVSREKKESFPLTVTSAQKNPTAFYLCATPCPDRRGETNEKLFFGSGTQLSVL.